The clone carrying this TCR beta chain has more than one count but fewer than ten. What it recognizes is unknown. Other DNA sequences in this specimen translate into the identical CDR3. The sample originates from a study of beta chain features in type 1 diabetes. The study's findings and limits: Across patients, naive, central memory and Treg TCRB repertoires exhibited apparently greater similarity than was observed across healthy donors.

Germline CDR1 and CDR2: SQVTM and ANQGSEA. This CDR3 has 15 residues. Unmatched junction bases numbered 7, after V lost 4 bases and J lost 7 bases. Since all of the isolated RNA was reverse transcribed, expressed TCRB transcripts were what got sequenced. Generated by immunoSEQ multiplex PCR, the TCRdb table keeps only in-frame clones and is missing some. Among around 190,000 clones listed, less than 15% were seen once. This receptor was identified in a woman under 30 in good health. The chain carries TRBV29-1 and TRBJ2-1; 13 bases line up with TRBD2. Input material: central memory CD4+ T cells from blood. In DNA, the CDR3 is TGCAGCGTTGCCGGACTAGCGGGAGTTCGGAATGAGCAGTTCTTC. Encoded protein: CSVAGLAGVRNEQFF.